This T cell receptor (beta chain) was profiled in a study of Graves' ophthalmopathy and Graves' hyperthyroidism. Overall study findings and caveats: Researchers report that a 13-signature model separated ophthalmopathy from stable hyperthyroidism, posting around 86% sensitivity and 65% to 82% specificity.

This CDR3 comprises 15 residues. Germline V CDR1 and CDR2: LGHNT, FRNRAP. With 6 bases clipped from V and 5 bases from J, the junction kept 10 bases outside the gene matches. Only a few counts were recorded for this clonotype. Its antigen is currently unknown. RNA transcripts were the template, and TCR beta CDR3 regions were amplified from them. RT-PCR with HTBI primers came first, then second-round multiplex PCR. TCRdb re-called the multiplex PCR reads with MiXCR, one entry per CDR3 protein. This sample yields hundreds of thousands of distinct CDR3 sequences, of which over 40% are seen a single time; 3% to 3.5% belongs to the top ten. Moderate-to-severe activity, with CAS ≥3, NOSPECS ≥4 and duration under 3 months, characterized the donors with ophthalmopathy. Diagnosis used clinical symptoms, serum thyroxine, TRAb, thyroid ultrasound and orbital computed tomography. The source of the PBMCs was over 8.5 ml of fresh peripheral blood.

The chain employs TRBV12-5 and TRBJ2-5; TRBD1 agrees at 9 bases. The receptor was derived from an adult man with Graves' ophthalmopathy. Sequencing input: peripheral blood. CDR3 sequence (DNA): TGTGCTAGTGGGAGTGTACAGGGGGCGCGGGAGACCCAGTACTTC. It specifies CASGSVQGARETQYF.